Listed below are T cell receptor beta chains from one sample, sequenced in a study of blood T cell repertoires in COVID-19. Method: immunoSEQ multiplex PCR; TCRdb's copy keeps in-frame clones and lacks some. This sample has around 160,000 clones, with about 85% found just once. Sequencing was carried out using peripheral blood. These receptors were taken from a woman between 40 and 55 years old with active or convalescent COVID-19. Both conserved end residues are trimmed from each CDR3. Fields, in order: J gene, CDR3 length, D gene, V gene, CDR3 protein. D genes are given only for firm matches.

J gene: TRBJ1-6
CDR3 length: 14
D gene: TRBD1
V gene: TRBV9
CDR3 protein: ASSRRGTVNNSPLH

J gene: TRBJ1-6
CDR3 length: 10
D gene: -
V gene: TRBV28
CDR3 protein: SSRGLDSPLH

J gene: TRBJ2-1
CDR3 length: 14
D gene: TRBD2
V gene: TRBV6-6
CDR3 protein: ASSSPGAGGYNEQF

J gene: TRBJ1-1
CDR3 length: 13
D gene: -
V gene: TRBV18
CDR3 protein: ASSPPWTVNTEAF

J gene: TRBJ2-5
CDR3 length: 13
D gene: -
V gene: TRBV10-1
CDR3 protein: ASSESRGGWETQY

J gene: TRBJ1-2
CDR3 length: 14
D gene: -
V gene: TRBV7-9
CDR3 protein: ASSLGGRGAGRGYT

J gene: TRBJ1-3
CDR3 length: 13
D gene: -
V gene: TRBV6-1
CDR3 protein: ASSDGQYSGNTIY

J gene: TRBJ2-2
CDR3 length: 13
D gene: TRBD1
V gene: TRBV6-5
CDR3 protein: ASRYDRGNTGELF

J gene: TRBJ2-7
CDR3 length: 12
D gene: -
V gene: TRBV6-5
CDR3 protein: ASSYSSRAYEQY

J gene: TRBJ2-7
CDR3 length: 13
D gene: -
V gene: TRBV6-2/TRBV6-3
CDR3 protein: ASSRHSSGTYEQY

J gene: TRBJ2-7
CDR3 length: 12
D gene: TRBD2
V gene: TRBV29-1
CDR3 protein: SVELGGSSYEQY

J gene: TRBJ2-3
CDR3 length: 15
D gene: -
V gene: TRBV18
CDR3 protein: ASSPKREQGQTDTQY

J gene: TRBJ1-3
CDR3 length: 13
D gene: -
V gene: TRBV6-6
CDR3 protein: ASSSSGAPGNTIY

J gene: TRBJ1-5
CDR3 length: 13
D gene: TRBD1
V gene: TRBV7-2
CDR3 protein: ASSSPGGGNQPQH

J gene: TRBJ1-6
CDR3 length: 14
D gene: TRBD1
V gene: TRBV5-1
CDR3 protein: ASSETGTELISPLH

J gene: TRBJ2-3
CDR3 length: 13
D gene: TRBD2
V gene: TRBV30
CDR3 protein: AWSTPSGGPDTQY

J gene: TRBJ1-1
CDR3 length: 16
D gene: TRBD1
V gene: TRBV5-1
CDR3 protein: ASSPYRDRGQMNTEAF

J gene: TRBJ1-2
CDR3 length: 8
D gene: -
V gene: TRBV6-5
CDR3 protein: ASGRPEGT

J gene: TRBJ1-2
CDR3 length: 13
D gene: TRBD1
V gene: TRBV5-1
CDR3 protein: ASSLGAGTGNGYT

J gene: TRBJ1-1
CDR3 length: 13
D gene: TRBD1
V gene: TRBV29-1
CDR3 protein: SVVRTGGMNTEAF

J gene: TRBJ2-5
CDR3 length: 14
D gene: TRBD2
V gene: TRBV11-2
CDR3 protein: ASSSGGLAGQETQY

J gene: TRBJ2-1
CDR3 length: 13
D gene: TRBD1
V gene: TRBV6-6
CDR3 protein: ASSRSGQGSHEQF

J gene: TRBJ2-2
CDR3 length: 11
D gene: -
V gene: TRBV6-2/TRBV6-3
CDR3 protein: ASSSQTELQLF

J gene: TRBJ1-5
CDR3 length: 12
D gene: -
V gene: TRBV5-1
CDR3 protein: ASTEGRPDQPQH

J gene: TRBJ1-1
CDR3 length: 13
D gene: -
V gene: TRBV28
CDR3 protein: ASSTLGTRNTEAF

J gene: TRBJ1-1
CDR3 length: 13
D gene: TRBD1
V gene: TRBV7-9
CDR3 protein: ASSFLRGLSSEAF

J gene: TRBJ2-7
CDR3 length: 18
D gene: TRBD2
V gene: TRBV6-2/TRBV6-3
CDR3 protein: ASSYPAVSARTSGRGEQY

J gene: TRBJ1-5
CDR3 length: 12
D gene: -
V gene: TRBV28
CDR3 protein: ASLQGGSNQPQH

J gene: TRBJ1-1
CDR3 length: 15
D gene: -
V gene: TRBV7-2
CDR3 protein: ASGGARGGLMNTEAF

J gene: TRBJ1-3
CDR3 length: 13
D gene: -
V gene: TRBV28
CDR3 protein: ASSLQGSGGNTIY

J gene: TRBJ2-3
CDR3 length: 12
D gene: -
V gene: TRBV27
CDR3 protein: AIRFGSGTDTQY

J gene: TRBJ2-1
CDR3 length: 14
D gene: -
V gene: TRBV6-4
CDR3 protein: ASSDSVTSFYNEQF

J gene: TRBJ1-2
CDR3 length: 13
D gene: TRBD1
V gene: TRBV5-1
CDR3 protein: ASTIMPGTAYGYT

J gene: TRBJ1-2
CDR3 length: 10
D gene: -
V gene: TRBV7-2
CDR3 protein: ASSPAGYGYT

J gene: TRBJ1-1
CDR3 length: 10
D gene: -
V gene: TRBV12-3/TRBV12-4
CDR3 protein: ASSSVNTEAF

J gene: TRBJ2-1
CDR3 length: 13
D gene: TRBD2
V gene: TRBV28
CDR3 protein: ASSSVTSRGYEQF

J gene: TRBJ1-6
CDR3 length: 13
D gene: -
V gene: TRBV7-2
CDR3 protein: ASSLGGQINSPLH

J gene: TRBJ1-5
CDR3 length: 14
D gene: TRBD1
V gene: TRBV5-5
CDR3 protein: ASSLTGGPSNQPQH

J gene: TRBJ2-5
CDR3 length: 13
D gene: TRBD1
V gene: TRBV28
CDR3 protein: ASSLRQGQRETQY

J gene: TRBJ1-1
CDR3 length: 11
D gene: -
V gene: TRBV5-6
CDR3 protein: ASTLTESTEAF

J gene: TRBJ2-7
CDR3 length: 13
D gene: TRBD1
V gene: TRBV10-3
CDR3 protein: AISERDRVYYEQY

J gene: TRBJ1-5
CDR3 length: 11
D gene: TRBD1
V gene: TRBV2
CDR3 protein: ASGRTGDQPQH

J gene: TRBJ1-5
CDR3 length: 15
D gene: -
V gene: TRBV27
CDR3 protein: ASSLFANIYSNQPQH

J gene: TRBJ1-2
CDR3 length: 11
D gene: -
V gene: TRBV5-1
CDR3 protein: ASSLVLGVGYT

J gene: TRBJ1-1
CDR3 length: 14
D gene: -
V gene: TRBV10-2
CDR3 protein: ASSEYSLGEGTEAF

J gene: TRBJ2-7
CDR3 length: 12
D gene: TRBD2
V gene: TRBV7-2
CDR3 protein: ASSLRLAGYEQY

J gene: TRBJ2-7
CDR3 length: 13
D gene: TRBD1
V gene: TRBV28
CDR3 protein: ASRSPTGGLDEQY

J gene: TRBJ1-1
CDR3 length: 11
D gene: -
V gene: TRBV24-1
CDR3 protein: ATSGGGNTEAF

J gene: TRBJ2-2
CDR3 length: 14
D gene: TRBD1
V gene: TRBV5-1
CDR3 protein: ATRQGAGGDTGELF

J gene: TRBJ1-5
CDR3 length: 12
D gene: -
V gene: TRBV5-4
CDR3 protein: ASFIGASNQPQH

J gene: TRBJ1-6
CDR3 length: 12
D gene: TRBD1
V gene: TRBV6-5
CDR3 protein: ASRRDRGNSPLH

J gene: TRBJ2-2
CDR3 length: 12
D gene: -
V gene: TRBV7-9
CDR3 protein: ASSFVIEGGELF

J gene: TRBJ1-5
CDR3 length: 12
D gene: -
V gene: TRBV18
CDR3 protein: ASSPTGNNQPQH